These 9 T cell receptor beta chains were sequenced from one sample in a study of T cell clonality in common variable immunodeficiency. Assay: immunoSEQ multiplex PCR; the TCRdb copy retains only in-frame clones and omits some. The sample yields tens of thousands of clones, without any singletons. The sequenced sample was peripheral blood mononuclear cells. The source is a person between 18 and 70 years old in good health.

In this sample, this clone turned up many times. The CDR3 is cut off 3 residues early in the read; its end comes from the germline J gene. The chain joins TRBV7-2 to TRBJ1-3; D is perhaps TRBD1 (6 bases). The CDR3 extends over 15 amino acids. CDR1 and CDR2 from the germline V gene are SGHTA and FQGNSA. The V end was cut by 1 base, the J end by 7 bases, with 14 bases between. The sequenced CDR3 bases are TGTGCCAGCAGCTTAGGCTCAGGGGTAGGGAACACC. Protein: CASSLGSGVGNT. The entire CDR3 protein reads CASSLGSGVGNTIYF.

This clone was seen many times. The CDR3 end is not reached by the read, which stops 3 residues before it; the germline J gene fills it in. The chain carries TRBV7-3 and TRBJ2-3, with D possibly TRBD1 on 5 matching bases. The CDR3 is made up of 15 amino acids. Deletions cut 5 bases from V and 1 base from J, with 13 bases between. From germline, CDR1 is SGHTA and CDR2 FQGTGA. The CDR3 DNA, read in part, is TGTGCCAGCAGCCCCGAAGGGGATCGCACAGATACG. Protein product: CASSPEGDRTDT. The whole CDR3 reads CASSPEGDRTDTQYF.

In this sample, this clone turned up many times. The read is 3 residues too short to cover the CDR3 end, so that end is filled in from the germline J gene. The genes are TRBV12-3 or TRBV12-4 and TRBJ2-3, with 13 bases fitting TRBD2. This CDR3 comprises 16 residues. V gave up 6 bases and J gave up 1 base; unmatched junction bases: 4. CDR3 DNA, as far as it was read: TGTGCCAGCAGCCTCGGACTAGCGGGGGGCACAGATACG. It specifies CASSLGLAGGTDT. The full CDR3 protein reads CASSLGLAGGTDTQYF.

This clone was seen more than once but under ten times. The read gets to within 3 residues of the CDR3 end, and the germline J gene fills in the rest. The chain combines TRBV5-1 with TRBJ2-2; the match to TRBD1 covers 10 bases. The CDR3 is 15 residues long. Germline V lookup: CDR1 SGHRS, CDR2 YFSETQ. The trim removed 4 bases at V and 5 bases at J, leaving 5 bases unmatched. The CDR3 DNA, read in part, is TGCGCCAGCAGCCAGGACAGGGGGTTTACCGGGGAG. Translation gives CASSQDRGFTGE. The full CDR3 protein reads CASSQDRGFTGELFF. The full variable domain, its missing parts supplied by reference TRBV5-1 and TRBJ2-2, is KAGVTQTPRYLIKTRGQQVTLSCSPISGHRSVSWYQQTPGQGLQFLFEYFSETQRNKGNFPGRFSGRQFSNSRSEMNVSTLELGDSALYLCASSQDRGFTGELFFGEGSRLTVL.

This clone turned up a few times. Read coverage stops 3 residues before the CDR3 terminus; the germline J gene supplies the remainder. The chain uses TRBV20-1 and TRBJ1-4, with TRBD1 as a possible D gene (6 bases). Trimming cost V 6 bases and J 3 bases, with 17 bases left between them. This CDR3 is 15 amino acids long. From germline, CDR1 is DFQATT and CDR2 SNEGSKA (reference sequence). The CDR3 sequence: CSASAYREANEKLFF. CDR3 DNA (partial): TGCAGTGCATCCGCGTACAGGGAAGCTAATGAAAAA.

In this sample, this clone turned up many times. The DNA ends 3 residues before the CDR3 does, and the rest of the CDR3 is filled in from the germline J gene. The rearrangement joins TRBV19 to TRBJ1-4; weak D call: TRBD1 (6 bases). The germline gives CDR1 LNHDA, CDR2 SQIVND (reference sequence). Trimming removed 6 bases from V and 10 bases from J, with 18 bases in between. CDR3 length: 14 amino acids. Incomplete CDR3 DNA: TGTGCCAGTAGCGCTCGACAGGAAATTAGAAAA. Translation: CASSARQEIRK. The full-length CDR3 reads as CASSARQEIRKLFF.

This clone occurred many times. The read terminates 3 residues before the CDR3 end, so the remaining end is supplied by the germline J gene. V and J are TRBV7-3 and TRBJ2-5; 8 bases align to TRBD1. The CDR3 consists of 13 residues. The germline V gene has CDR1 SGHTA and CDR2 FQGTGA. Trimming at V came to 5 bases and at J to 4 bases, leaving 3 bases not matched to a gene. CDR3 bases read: TGTGCCAGCAGCCAAGACAGGGGAGAGACC. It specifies CASSQDRGET. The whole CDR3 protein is CASSQDRGETQYF.

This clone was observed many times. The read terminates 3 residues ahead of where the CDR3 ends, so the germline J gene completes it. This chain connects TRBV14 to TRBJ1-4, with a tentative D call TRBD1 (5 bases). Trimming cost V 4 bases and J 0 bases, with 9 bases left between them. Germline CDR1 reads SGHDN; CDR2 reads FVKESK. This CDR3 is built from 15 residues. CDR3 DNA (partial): TGTGCCAGCAGCCCAAAGACAGCAACTAATGAAAAA. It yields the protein CASSPKTATNEK. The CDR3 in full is CASSPKTATNEKLFF.

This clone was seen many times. The CDR3 region is CSAKVAATDTQYF. The sequenced CDR3 bases are TGCAGTGCTAAGGTCGCCGCCACAGATACG. The chain carries TRBV20-1 and TRBJ2-3; D remains unclear. From the germline J gene comes the end of the CDR3, since the read stops 3 residues before it. The germline V and J ends were trimmed by 4 bases and 2 bases, with 10 bases remaining between them. This CDR3 has 13 residues. Germline V gene data show CDR1 as DFQATT and CDR2 as SNEGSKA (reference sequence).